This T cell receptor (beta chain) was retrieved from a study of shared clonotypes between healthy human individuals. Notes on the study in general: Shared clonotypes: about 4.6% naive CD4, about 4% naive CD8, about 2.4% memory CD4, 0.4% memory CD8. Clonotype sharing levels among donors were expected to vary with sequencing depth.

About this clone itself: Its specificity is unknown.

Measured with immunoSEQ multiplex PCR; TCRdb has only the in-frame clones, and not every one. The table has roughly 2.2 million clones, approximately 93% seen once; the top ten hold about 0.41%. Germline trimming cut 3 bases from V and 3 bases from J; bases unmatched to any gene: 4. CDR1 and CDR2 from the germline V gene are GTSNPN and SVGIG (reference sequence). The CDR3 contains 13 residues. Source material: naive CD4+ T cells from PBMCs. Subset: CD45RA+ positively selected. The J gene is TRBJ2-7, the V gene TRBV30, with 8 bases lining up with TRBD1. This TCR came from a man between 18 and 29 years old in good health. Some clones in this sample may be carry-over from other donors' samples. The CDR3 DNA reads TGTGCCTGGAGCACTACAGGGGGCTACGAGCAGTACTTC. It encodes CAWSTTGGYEQYF.